This TCR beta chain derives from a study of blood T cell repertoires in COVID-19. Study details: The United States, Italy and Spain were the sources of the acute and convalescent COVID-19 samples. From T cells, B-cell-depleted T cells, or PBMCs came the material, which was cDNA or gDNA.

To note about this clone: The junction does not match germline at one end; this may be a read error.

In the source study's methods: The authors estimated nucleated cell counts from reference gene primer amplification. Libraries were prepared by immunoSEQ multiplex PCR; TCRdb keeps only in-frame clonotypes and omits some of them. V, J and clone size reflect that table, while D and trimming were determined from the DNA. The sample has 95,000 to 100,000 clones; 79% are singletons. The receptor was derived from a woman older than 75 with active or convalescent COVID-19. Material: peripheral blood.

The CDR3 region is CASSLLSAGLGKNIQYF. As DNA, the CDR3 is TGTGCCAGCAGCTTACTCAGCGCGGGTTTGGGCAAAAACATTCAGTACTTC. The chain recombines TRBV5-1 with TRBJ2-4; tentatively, D is TRBD2 (5 bases). This CDR3 is built from 17 residues. The germline V gene has CDR1 SGHRS and CDR2 YFSETQ.